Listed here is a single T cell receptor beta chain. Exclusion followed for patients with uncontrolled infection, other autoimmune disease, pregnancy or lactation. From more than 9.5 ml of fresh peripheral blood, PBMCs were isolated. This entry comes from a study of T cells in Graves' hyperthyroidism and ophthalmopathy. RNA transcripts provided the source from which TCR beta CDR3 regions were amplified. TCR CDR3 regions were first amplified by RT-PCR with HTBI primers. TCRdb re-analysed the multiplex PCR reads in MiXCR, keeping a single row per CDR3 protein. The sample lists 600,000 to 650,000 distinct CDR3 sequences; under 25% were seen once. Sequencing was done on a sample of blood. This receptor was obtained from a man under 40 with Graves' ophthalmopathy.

The CDR3: CASSLDPLSEGGETQYF. The CDR3 nucleotides read TGTGCCAGCAGCTTAGACCCTCTTAGCGAAGGGGGAGAGACCCAGTACTTC. This sequence joins TRBV7-3 and TRBJ2-5, with a tentative D call TRBD1 (6 bases). With 2 bases removed from V and 4 bases from J, the gap between germline ends came to 20 bases. The germline CDR1 and CDR2 sequences are SGHTA and FQGTGA. The CDR3 contains 17 residues.